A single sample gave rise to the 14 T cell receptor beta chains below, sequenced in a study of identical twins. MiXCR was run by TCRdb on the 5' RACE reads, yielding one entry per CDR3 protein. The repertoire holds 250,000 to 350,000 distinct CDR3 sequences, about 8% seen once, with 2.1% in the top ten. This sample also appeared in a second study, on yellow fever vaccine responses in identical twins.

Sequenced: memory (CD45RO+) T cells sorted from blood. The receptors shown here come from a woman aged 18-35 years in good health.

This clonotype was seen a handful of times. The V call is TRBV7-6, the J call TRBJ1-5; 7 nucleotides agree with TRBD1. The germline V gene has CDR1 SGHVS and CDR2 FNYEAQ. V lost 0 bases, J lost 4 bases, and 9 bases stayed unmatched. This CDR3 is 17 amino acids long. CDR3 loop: CASSLAVPQGMNQPQHF. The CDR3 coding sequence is TGTGCCAGCAGCTTAGCGGTTCCACAGGGGATGAATCAGCCCCAGCATTTT.

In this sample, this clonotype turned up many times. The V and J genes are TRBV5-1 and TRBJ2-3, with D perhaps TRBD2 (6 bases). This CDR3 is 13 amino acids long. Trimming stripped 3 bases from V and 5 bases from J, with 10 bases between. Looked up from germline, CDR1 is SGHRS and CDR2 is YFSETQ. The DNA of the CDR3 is TGCGCCAGCAGCTCCCCGGGGGAAGATACGCAGTATTTT. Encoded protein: CASSSPGEDTQYF.

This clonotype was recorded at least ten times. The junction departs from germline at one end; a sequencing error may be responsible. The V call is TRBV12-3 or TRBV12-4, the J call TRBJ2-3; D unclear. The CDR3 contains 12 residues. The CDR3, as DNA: TGTGCCACCAGTCAAGGCACAGATACGCAGTATTTT. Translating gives CATSQGTDTQYF.

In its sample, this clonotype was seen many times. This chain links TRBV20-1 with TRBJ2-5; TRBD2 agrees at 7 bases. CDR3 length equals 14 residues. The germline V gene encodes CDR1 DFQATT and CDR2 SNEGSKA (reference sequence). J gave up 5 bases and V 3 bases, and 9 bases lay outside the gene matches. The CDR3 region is CSARPTSVRETQYF. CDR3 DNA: TGCAGTGCTAGGCCAACTAGCGTTAGGGAGACCCAGTACTTC.

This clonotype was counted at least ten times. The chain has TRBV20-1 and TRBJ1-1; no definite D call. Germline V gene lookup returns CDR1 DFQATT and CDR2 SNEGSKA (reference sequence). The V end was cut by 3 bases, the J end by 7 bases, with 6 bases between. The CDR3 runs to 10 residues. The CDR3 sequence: CSASQDEAFF. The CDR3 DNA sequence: TGCAGTGCTAGCCAGGATGAAGCTTTCTTT.

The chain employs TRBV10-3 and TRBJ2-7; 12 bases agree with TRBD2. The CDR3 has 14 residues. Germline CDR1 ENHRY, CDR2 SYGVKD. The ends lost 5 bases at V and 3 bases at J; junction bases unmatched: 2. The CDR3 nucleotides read TGTGCCATCAGTTGGACTAGCGGGATCTACGAGCAGTACTTC. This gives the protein CAISWTSGIYEQYF.

CDR3 in amino acids: CASSYPGTGAGELFF. CDR3 in DNA: TGTGCCAGTAGTTATCCCGGGACAGGGGCCGGGGAGCTGTTTTTT. The V call is TRBV19, the J call TRBJ2-2; TRBD1 matches at 10 bases. The ends lost 5 bases at V and 6 bases at J; junction bases unmatched: 6. Germline V gene sequence: CDR1 LNHDA, CDR2 SQIVND (reference sequence). The CDR3 is 15 residues long.

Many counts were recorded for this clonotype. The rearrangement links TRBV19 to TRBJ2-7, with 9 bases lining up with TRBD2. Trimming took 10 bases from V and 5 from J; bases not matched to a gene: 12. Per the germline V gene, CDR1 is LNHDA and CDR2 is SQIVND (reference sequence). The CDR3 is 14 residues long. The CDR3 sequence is CATSGLAENDEQYF. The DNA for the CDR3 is TGTGCCACCTCGGGACTAGCTGAAAACGACGAGCAGTACTTC.

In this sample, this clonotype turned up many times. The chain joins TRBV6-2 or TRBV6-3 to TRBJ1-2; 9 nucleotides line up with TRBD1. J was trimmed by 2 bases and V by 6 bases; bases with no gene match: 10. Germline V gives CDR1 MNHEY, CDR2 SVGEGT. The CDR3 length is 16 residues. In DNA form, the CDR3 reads TGTGCCAGCAGACCCGGGACAGGGAAACTGAACTATGGCTACACCTTC. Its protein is CASRPGTGKLNYGYTF.

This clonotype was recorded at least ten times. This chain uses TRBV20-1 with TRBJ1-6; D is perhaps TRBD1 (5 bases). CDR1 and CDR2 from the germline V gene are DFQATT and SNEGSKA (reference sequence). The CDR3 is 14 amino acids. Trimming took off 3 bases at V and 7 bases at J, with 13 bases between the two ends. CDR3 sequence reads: CSASTGTGNSPLHF. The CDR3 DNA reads TGCAGTGCTAGTACCGGGACGGGAAATTCACCCCTCCACTTT.

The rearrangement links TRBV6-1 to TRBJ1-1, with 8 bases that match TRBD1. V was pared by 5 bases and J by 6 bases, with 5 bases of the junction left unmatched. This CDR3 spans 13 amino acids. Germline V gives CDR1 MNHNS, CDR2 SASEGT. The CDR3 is CASSRRQGPEAFF. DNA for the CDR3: TGTGCCAGCAGTCGTCGACAGGGGCCTGAAGCTTTCTTT.

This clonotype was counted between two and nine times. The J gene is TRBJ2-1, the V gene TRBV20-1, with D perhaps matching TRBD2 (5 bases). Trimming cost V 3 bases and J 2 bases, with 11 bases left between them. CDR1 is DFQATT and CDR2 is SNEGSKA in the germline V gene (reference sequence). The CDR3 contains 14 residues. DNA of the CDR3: TGCAGTGCTAGGCGAGGGTTCCCCTACAATGAGCAGTTCTTC. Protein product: CSARRGFPYNEQFF.

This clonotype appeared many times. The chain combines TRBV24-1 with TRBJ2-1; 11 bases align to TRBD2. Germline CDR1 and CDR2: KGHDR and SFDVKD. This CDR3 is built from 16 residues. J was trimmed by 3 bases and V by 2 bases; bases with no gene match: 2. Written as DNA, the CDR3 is TGTGCCACCAGTGATTCGGGACTAGCGGACTACAATGAGCAGTTCTTC. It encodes CATSDSGLADYNEQFF.

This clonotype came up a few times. The CDR3: CASSGQGFNYGYTF. Here the CDR3 DNA reads TGTGCCAGCAGCGGACAGGGGTTTAACTATGGCTACACCTTC. The chain carries TRBV6-1 and TRBJ1-2, with 9 positions matching TRBD1. V lost 6 bases and J lost 1; bases outside the gene matches: 3. The CDR3 totals 14 residues. Germline V gene sequence: CDR1 MNHNS, CDR2 SASEGT.